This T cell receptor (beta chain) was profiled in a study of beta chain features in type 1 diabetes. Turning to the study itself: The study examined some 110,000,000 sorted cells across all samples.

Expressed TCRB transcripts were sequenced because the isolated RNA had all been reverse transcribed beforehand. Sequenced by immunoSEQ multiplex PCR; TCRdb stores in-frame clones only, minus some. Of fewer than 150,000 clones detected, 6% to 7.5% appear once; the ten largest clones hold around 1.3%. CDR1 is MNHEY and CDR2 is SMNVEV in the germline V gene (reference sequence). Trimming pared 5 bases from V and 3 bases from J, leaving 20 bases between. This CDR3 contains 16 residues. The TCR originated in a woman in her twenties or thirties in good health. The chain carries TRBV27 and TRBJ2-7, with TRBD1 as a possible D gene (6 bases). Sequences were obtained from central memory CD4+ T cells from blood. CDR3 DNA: TGTGCCAGCAGTCCTCTTTGGACAGCCCCTGGCTACGAGCAGTACTTC. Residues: CASSPLWTAPGYEQYF.